The 17 T cell receptor beta chains listed next were all sequenced from one sample in a study of shared clonotypes between healthy human individuals. CD45RO-negative cells were positively selected for CCR7, leaving out terminally differentiated effector memory CD45RA+ cells. Clones were sequenced by immunoSEQ multiplex PCR, and TCRdb holds only the in-frame ones, with some missing. This table holds about 800,000 clones, about 96% found once. The material sequenced was naive CD8+ T cells sorted from blood. The receptors were gathered from a young man in good health.

This chain links TRBV4-1 with TRBJ2-1, with TRBD2 identical over 12 bases. The CDR3 is 16 amino acids. Germline V CDR1 and CDR2: MGHRA, YSYEKL. J was trimmed by 4 bases and V by 4 bases; bases with no gene match: 5. CDR3 bases: TGCGCCAGCAGCCTGGGGACTAGCGGGCCGTACAATGAGCAGTTCTTC. Translation: CASSLGTSGPYNEQFF.

The chain is built from TRBV27 and TRBJ2-7; TRBD1 aligns across 8 bases. Losses at the gene ends were 5 bases for V and 3 bases for J; bases not matched to a gene: 24. CDR3 length: 20 amino acids. CDR1 is MNHEY, CDR2 SMNVEV, per germline (reference sequence). The CDR3 protein is CASSDRGLGKGRPLHYEQYF. In DNA form, the CDR3 reads TGTGCCAGCAGTGACAGGGGATTGGGCAAGGGGCGGCCCCTCCACTACGAGCAGTACTTC.

The V call is TRBV11-1, the J call TRBJ2-7; perhaps TRBD2 as D (5 bases). The V and J ends lost 2 bases and 5 bases respectively, with 19 bases between them. The V gene's germline CDR1 is SGHAT and CDR2 FQDESV (reference sequence). The CDR3 consists of 16 residues. The CDR3 loop is CASSLYGEGRLDEQYF. The CDR3 DNA reads as TGTGCCAGCAGCTTATATGGAGAGGGCCGATTGGACGAGCAGTACTTC.

The chain combines TRBV5-1 with TRBJ2-7; 7 bases agree with TRBD2. The CDR3 contains 14 residues. Germline V gene data show CDR1 as SGHRS and CDR2 as YFSETQ. After removal of 2 bases from V and 2 bases from J, the junction contained 4 bases not matched to a gene. The CDR3 nucleotides read TGCGCCAGCAGCTTTGATAGCGGGCCCTACGAGCAGTACTTC. This encodes CASSFDSGPYEQYF.

The chain is built from TRBV5-4 and TRBJ2-6; TRBD1 aligns across 9 bases. This CDR3 comprises 18 residues. With 4 bases clipped from V and 1 base from J, the junction kept 9 bases outside the gene matches. Germline CDR1 and CDR2: SGHNT and YYREEE (reference sequence). DNA of the CDR3: TGTGCCAGCAGCCCGCGGGACAGGGCATATTCTGGGGCCAACGTCCTGACTTTC. Translated: CASSPRDRAYSGANVLTF.

The rearrangement links TRBV29-1 to TRBJ1-2, with 10 bases lining up with TRBD1. The CDR3 extends over 14 amino acids. Germline trimming cut 6 bases from V and 5 bases from J; bases unmatched to any gene: 9. The V gene's germline CDR1 is SQVTM and CDR2 ANQGSEA. The CDR3 sequence: CSVAGTGVGYGYTF. The DNA for the CDR3 is TGCAGCGTGGCGGGGACAGGGGTTGGGTATGGCTACACCTTC.

V gene TRBV7-2 combines with J gene TRBJ1-3; TRBD1 aligns across 9 bases. After removal of 4 bases from V and 3 bases from J, the junction contained 1 base not matched to a gene. CDR3 length: 14 amino acids. Germline CDR1 reads SGHTA; CDR2 reads FQGNSA. The CDR3 DNA reads as TGTGCCAGCAGCTCGACAGGGGGTGGAAACACCATATATTTT. Protein: CASSSTGGGNTIYF. The full variable domain, with the rest looked up from reference TRBV7-2 and TRBJ1-3, is GAGVSQSPSNKVTEKGKDVELRCDPISGHTALYWYRQSLGQGLEFLIYFQGNSAPDKSGLPSDRFSAERTGGSVSTLTIQRTQQEDSAVYLCASSSTGGGNTIYFGEGSWLTVV.

The gene calls are TRBV28 and TRBJ2-1, with 7 bases matching TRBD2. Germline CDR1 is MDHEN and CDR2 is SYDVKM. The trim removed 5 bases at V and 8 bases at J, leaving 9 bases unmatched. The CDR3 spans 14 residues. CDR3 coding DNA: TGTGCCAGCAGTCCTTGGAGGGAGGGCTATGAGCAGTTCTTC. This gives the protein CASSPWREGYEQFF.

A word on this clone: Different DNA sequences within this sample yield the same CDR3. J is TRBJ1-5 and V is TRBV27; no clear D gene. Trimming took 0 bases from V and 6 from J, leaving 6 bases between them. The CDR3 spans 13 residues. Germline CDR1 is MNHEY and CDR2 is SMNVEV (reference sequence). The CDR3 nucleotides read TGTGCCAGCAGTTTATCCCCCGGTCAGCCCCAGCATTTT. Residues: CASSLSPGQPQHF.

This chain joins TRBV6-1 and TRBJ2-7, with 9 bases that match TRBD2. This CDR3 comprises 14 residues. The J segment lost 5 bases and the V segment lost 11 bases, leaving 13 bases of the junction unmatched. The V gene's germline CDR1 is MNHNS and CDR2 SASEGT. The CDR3 sequence is CALRAGLALNEQYF. CDR3 nucleotides: TGTGCCTTAAGGGCGGGACTAGCTCTAAACGAGCAGTACTTC.

Remarks on this clone: The sample carries other DNA sequences with the same CDR3. Written as DNA, the CDR3 is TGTGCCAGCAGTTTGGGGGGCGTAACTGAAGCTTTCTTT. This translates into CASSLGGVTEAFF. The rearrangement links TRBV27 to TRBJ1-1; the D gene is possibly TRBD1 (6 bases). CDR3 length equals 13 residues. The V gene lost 3 bases and the J gene lost 5 bases, with 10 bases spanning the gap. Germline CDR1 is MNHEY and CDR2 is SMNVEV (reference sequence).

V usage is TRBV9 and J usage is TRBJ2-3; 9 bases line up with TRBD2. CDR3 size: 18 residues. CDR1 SGDLS and CDR2 YYNGEE come from the germline V gene. J gave up 4 bases and V 3 bases, and 15 bases lay outside the gene matches. CDR3 coding DNA: TGTGCCAGCAGCGCCCCCCGGGGTAGCGGGAGTTTGTCAGATACGCAGTATTTT. Protein: CASSAPRGSGSLSDTQYF. The variable domain in full, completed from reference TRBV9 and TRBJ2-3, reads DSGVTQTPKHLITATGQRVTLRCSPRSGDLSVYWYQQSLDQGLQFLIQYYNGEERAKGNILERFSAQQFPDLHSELNLSSLELGDSALYFCASSAPRGSGSLSDTQYFGPGTRLTVL.

The rearrangement links TRBV7-9 to TRBJ1-5; 9 nucleotides line up with TRBD1. The ends lost 3 bases at V and 7 bases at J; junction bases unmatched: 10. The CDR3 runs 16 residues. Germline V gives CDR1 SEHNR, CDR2 FQNEAQ (reference sequence). The chain's CDR3 is CASSLGNRDRDQPQHF. The CDR3 nucleotides read TGTGCCAGCAGCTTGGGAAACCGGGACAGGGACCAGCCCCAGCATTTT.

The V and J genes are TRBV10-3 and TRBJ1-1; no reliable D call. V was trimmed by 3 bases and J by 3 bases, leaving 11 bases between them. The V gene's germline CDR1 is ENHRY and CDR2 SYGVKD. The length of the CDR3 is 14 residues. This chain's CDR3 is CAISDGRGYTEAFF. The DNA of the CDR3 is TGTGCCATCAGTGACGGGAGAGGGTACACTGAAGCTTTCTTT.

The chain employs TRBV19 and TRBJ1-4; 7 positions agree with TRBD1. The CDR3 sequence is 15 residues long. Looked up from germline, CDR1 is LNHDA and CDR2 is SQIVND (reference sequence). Trimming took 4 bases from V and 4 from J; bases not matched to a gene: 6. CDR3 sequence (DNA): TGTGCCAGTAGTACCGGGACAGCCAATAATGAAAAACTGTTTTTT. Protein sequence: CASSTGTANNEKLFF. The full variable domain, rest sourced from reference TRBV19 and TRBJ1-4, is DGGITQSPKYLFRKEGQNVTLSCEQNLNHDAMYWYRQDPGQGLRLIYYSQIVNDFQKGDIAEGYSVSREKKESFPLTVTSAQKNPTAFYLCASSTGTANNEKLFFGSGTQLSVL.

This chain joins TRBV5-5 and TRBJ2-4; 8 positions match TRBD1. Trimming removed 1 base from V and 1 base from J; junction bases left unmatched: 10. The CDR3 totals 18 residues. Germline V gives CDR1 SGHKS, CDR2 YYEKEE (reference sequence). This CDR3 reads CASSLLLLDRVAKNIQYF. CDR3 coding DNA: TGTGCCAGCAGCTTGCTCTTATTGGACAGGGTGGCCAAAAACATTCAGTACTTC.

The J gene is TRBJ2-7, the V gene TRBV2; TRBD1 matches at 9 bases. Trimming at V came to 6 bases and at J to 2 bases, leaving 5 bases not matched to a gene. The V gene's germline CDR1 is SNHLY and CDR2 FYNNEI. This CDR3 region has 14 residues. CDR3 nucleotide sequence: TGTGCCAGCAGCCGACAGGGGGGCACCTACGAGCAGTACTTC. Its protein product is CASSRQGGTYEQYF.